The following is a T cell receptor (beta chain) sequence with its context. The sample holds many counts of this clone. This clone's antigen is unknown. Base-call qualities are not available, and no considerably larger clone is one nucleotide away. Libraries were built with PCR. This sample was sequenced with an Illumina HiSeq 4000. High-throughput sequencing was used to profile the TCR beta-chain CDR3 region of every patient. The original methods were these. CDR3 differences across clinicopathological groups were used to build a classifier for discriminating distant-metastatic papillary thyroid cancer patients. Repertoire diversity was assessed with the Shannon index, and tumor-blood repertoire similarity with the Morisita-Horn index. Starting from the raw public reads, TCRdb applied fastp trimming at Q25, assembled clones with MiXCR and retained in-frame beta chains. The V and J calls and clone size are TCRdb's, not the authors'. Present in this sample are about 22,000 clones, roughly 15% of which were seen just once. The ten largest make up around 15% of the sample.

Before undergoing thyroid surgery, none of the patients had been given any kind of treatment. Using T-cell receptor beta sequencing, the researchers looked back retrospectively at clinical samples from patients, gathered between the early 2010s and the late 2010s. The germline V gene provides CDR1 KGHSH and CDR2 LQKENI. Including cysteine and phenylalanine, the CDR3 has 15 amino acids. Only the CDR3 region is kept as DNA, spanning 45 bases read in frame from base 1. At the junction V is shortened by 0 bases and J by 0 bases, with 5 bases in between. The entry originates in a study of metastatic and nonmetastatic thyroid tumors (dated by TCRdb to between 2020 and 2021). In the study overall: The researchers compared repertoires between peripheral blood samples and tumor or nodule tissue samples from patients with malignant or benign thyroid disease.

Overall results and qualifications from the work: TCR beta diversity was reported as significantly higher in malignant tumors than in benign nodules, in both blood and tumor samples.

What was sequenced was tumor tissue. The receptor was isolated from a female donor with papillary thyroid cancer or a benign thyroid nodule (not recorded which). Some clones in this sample may be carry-over from other donors' samples. The sequence joins TRBV18 to TRBJ2-2; no D gene is confidently identified. The DNA is TGTGCCAGCTCACCACCTAGCTCGAACACCGGGGAGCTGTTTTTT. Translation gives CASSPPSSNTGELFF.